Below, 26 T cell receptor beta chains from the same sample are listed, as sequenced in a study of shared clonotypes between healthy human individuals. Only in-frame clones appear in the TCRdb table, and some are missing; sequencing was by immunoSEQ multiplex PCR. The profile shows 740,000 or so clones, around four fifths of them singletons. Sequencing was performed on memory CD4+ T cells sorted from blood. The subset was: CD45RA-negative fraction. These receptors came from a woman between 25 and 40 years old in good health.

The gene calls are TRBV5-1 and TRBJ1-4, with D possibly TRBD1 on 6 matching bases. V lost 0 bases to trimming and J lost 5 bases, with 11 bases between them. This CDR3 has 15 amino acids. CDR1 and CDR2 (germline): SGHRS, YFSETQ. This chain's CDR3 is CASSLAPGVNEKLFF. The CDR3 DNA follows: TGCGCCAGCAGCTTGGCCCCAGGGGTAAATGAAAAACTGTTTTTT.

This clone appeared a single time. The genes are TRBV10-3 and TRBJ1-1; unclear D gene. V gave up 8 bases and J gave up 3 bases, with 10 bases separating them. Germline V gene data show CDR1 as ENHRY and CDR2 as SYGVKD. The CDR3 has 12 amino acids. The CDR3 sequence: CAIGRRDTEAFF. The CDR3 nucleotides read TGTGCCATCGGTAGAAGGGACACTGAAGCTTTCTTT.

The chain has TRBV18 and TRBJ2-3; the D gene is possibly TRBD2 (5 bases). Deletions cut 3 bases from V and 5 bases from J, with 6 bases between. The CDR3 runs to 12 residues. The germline V gene encodes CDR1 KGHSH and CDR2 LQKENI. The CDR3 region has the DNA TGTGCCAGCTCACCCGAGGGAGATACGCAGTATTTT. Translating it yields CASSPEGDTQYF.

The chain recombines TRBV7-8 with TRBJ1-1, with 7 bases matching TRBD1. After removal of 0 bases from V and 5 bases from J, the junction contained 6 bases not matched to a gene. This CDR3 region has 15 residues. Germline CDR1 and CDR2: SGHVS and FQNEAQ. The CDR3 reads CASSLALAGGTEAFF. The CDR3 DNA follows: TGTGCCAGCAGCTTAGCGCTGGCAGGGGGAACTGAAGCTTTCTTT. Supplemented by reference TRBV7-8 and TRBJ1-1, the full variable domain reads GAGVSQSPRYKVAKRGQDVALRCDPISGHVSLFWYQQALGQGPEFLTYFQNEAQLDKSGLPSDRFFAERPEGSVSTLKIQRTQQEDSAVYLCASSLALAGGTEAFFGQGTRLTVV.

The chain recombines TRBV15 with TRBJ1-2; no firm D call. The CDR3 has 18 residues. Germline-derived CDR1 and CDR2 are LNHNV and YYDKDF (reference sequence). With 3 bases removed from V and 0 bases from J, the gap between germline ends came to 20 bases. The CDR3, as DNA: TGTGCCACCAGCAGTCAAGTCCTTAGACTCTCCACTAACTATGGCTACACCTTC. Amino acid sequence: CATSSQVLRLSTNYGYTF.

The chain carries TRBV10-3 and TRBJ2-5; D is perhaps TRBD1 (6 bases). Looked up from germline, CDR1 is ENHRY and CDR2 is SYGVKD. V was shortened by 10 bases and J by 0 bases, with 9 bases between the two germline ends. The CDR3 is 12 residues long. CDR3 coding DNA: TGTGCCACTACAGGGAACCAAGAGACCCAGTACTTC. Its translation: CATTGNQETQYF.

V gene TRBV28 combines with J gene TRBJ2-6; no firm D call. This CDR3 spans 16 amino acids. V was cut by 5 bases and J by 0 bases, with 11 bases left in between. Germline V gene lookup returns CDR1 MDHEN and CDR2 SYDVKM. The CDR3 loop is CASSQVRSSGANVLTF. DNA for the CDR3: TGTGCCAGCAGTCAAGTAAGAAGCTCTGGGGCCAACGTCCTGACTTTC.

The genes are TRBV4-2 and TRBJ2-7; 9 bases are a match to TRBD2. There are 18 residues in the CDR3. In germline, CDR1 is LGHNA, CDR2 YNFKEQ. V lost 3 bases, J lost 1 base, and 13 bases stayed unmatched. In DNA, the CDR3 is TGTGCCAGCAGCCAGTCGGCCTCGGCTAGCGGGGATTCCTACGAGCAGTACTTC. Translation gives CASSQSASASGDSYEQYF.

The chain links TRBV14 to TRBJ2-1; 7 bases are a match to TRBD1. This CDR3 comprises 14 residues. Germline V CDR1 and CDR2: SGHDN, FVKESK. J lost 7 bases, V lost 7 bases, and 10 bases had no gene match. The DNA for the CDR3 is TGTGCCAGCAACCGAGGGGGCGGTAATAATGAGCAGTTCTTC. As protein: CASNRGGGNNEQFF.

Only a few counts were recorded for this clone. The rearrangement uses TRBV19 and TRBJ1-5; 12 nucleotides align to TRBD1. This CDR3 region has 14 residues. The germline gives CDR1 LNHDA, CDR2 SQIVND (reference sequence). V gave up 8 bases and J gave up 7 bases; unmatched junction bases: 6. CDR3 DNA: TGTGCCAGTGCCGGGACAGGGGGCCAACAGCCCCAGCATTTT. Translating gives CASAGTGGQQPQHF.

Turning to this clone: Other DNA sequences in this sample translate to the same CDR3. The chain recombines TRBV19 with TRBJ1-5, with TRBD1 matching 7 bases. Unmatched junction bases numbered 6, after V lost 9 bases and J lost 4 bases. Germline V gene lookup returns CDR1 LNHDA and CDR2 SQIVND (reference sequence). The CDR3 runs 13 residues. CDR3 in amino acids: CASRDSLNQPQHF. In DNA, the CDR3 is TGTGCCAGCAGGGACAGCTTAAATCAGCCCCAGCATTTT.

With regard to this clone: The same CDR3 arises from other DNA sequences in this sample as well. The chain couples TRBV5-1 to TRBJ2-1; 7 bases match TRBD2. V shed 0 bases, J shed 4 bases, and the junction held 4 bases outside the gene matches. This CDR3 contains 15 residues. Germline CDR1 is SGHRS and CDR2 is YFSETQ. The CDR3: CASSLESSGYNEQFF. The CDR3 region has the DNA TGCGCCAGCAGCTTGGAATCTAGCGGATACAATGAGCAGTTCTTC.

This clone was counted only a few times. The chain recombines TRBV19 with TRBJ2-1; tentatively, D is TRBD2 (6 bases). The CDR3 spans 14 residues. Germline CDR1 LNHDA, CDR2 SQIVND (reference sequence). The ends were cut back, 3 bases at V and 7 bases at J, with 13 bases in the middle. In nucleotides, the CDR3 is TGTGCCAGTAGTATTTCGGGAGAAATGAATGAGCAGTTCTTC. It translates to CASSISGEMNEQFF.

The rearrangement joins TRBV5-1 to TRBJ2-1; 7 nucleotides match TRBD2. Germline loops: CDR1 SGHRS, CDR2 YFSETQ. The V segment lost 4 bases and the J segment 4 bases; nucleotides outside the gene matches: 14. The CDR3 is made up of 17 amino acids. The CDR3 reads CASSPSLLATVYNEQFF. CDR3 nucleotides: TGCGCCAGCAGCCCCAGTTTACTAGCGACCGTTTACAATGAGCAGTTCTTC.

This clone was picked up a small number of times. The CDR3 region is CASSEGTSGNTIYF. DNA for the CDR3: TGCGCCAGCAGCGAAGGGACATCTGGAAACACCATATATTTT. The chain links TRBV5-1 to TRBJ1-3, with D possibly being TRBD1 (6 bases). Germline CDR1 is SGHRS and CDR2 is YFSETQ. This CDR3 comprises 14 residues. V was shortened by 4 bases and J by 1 base, with 9 bases between the two germline ends.

This clone was recorded a few times. In the same sample, other DNA sequences code for this CDR3. The J gene is TRBJ2-7, the V gene TRBV25-1, with 7 nucleotides matching TRBD1. V was pared by 7 bases and J by 2 bases, with 5 bases of the junction left unmatched. The length of the CDR3 is 13 residues. Germline CDR1 is MGHDK and CDR2 is SYGVNS. CDR3 protein: CASTPGQTYEQYF. The DNA of the CDR3 is TGTGCCAGCACTCCGGGACAGACCTACGAGCAGTACTTC.

The chain is built from TRBV27 and TRBJ2-3; D is undetermined. The CDR3 runs 14 residues. Germline assignment: CDR1 MNHEY and CDR2 SMNVEV (reference sequence). V was shortened by 3 bases and J by 0 bases, with 7 bases between the two germline ends. The CDR3 here is CASSFLGSTDTQYF. CDR3 nucleotides: TGTGCCAGCAGTTTCTTAGGGAGCACAGATACGCAGTATTTT.

The chain combines TRBV18 with TRBJ2-7, with TRBD2 identical over 8 bases. Trimming took 0 bases from V and 4 from J; bases not matched to a gene: 8. Looked up from germline, CDR1 is KGHSH and CDR2 is LQKENI. CDR3 size: 16 residues. The DNA of the CDR3 is TGTGCCAGCTCACCACCGGTAGCAGCGGGAGCTTACGAGCAGTACTTC. Translated: CASSPPVAAGAYEQYF.

This clone has just one count. The CDR3 nucleotides are TGTGCCAGCAGCTTTAAAGAGACCCAGTACTTC. Translating it yields CASSFKETQYF. This chain connects TRBV5-6 to TRBJ2-5; no clear D gene. Deletions cut 2 bases from V and 3 bases from J, with 2 bases between. The CDR3 length is 11 residues. From germline, CDR1 is SGHDT and CDR2 YYEEEE.

As concerns this clone: Other DNA variants within this sample encode the same CDR3. The chain couples TRBV18 to TRBJ2-3, with 8 nucleotides matching TRBD2. The CDR3 totals 16 residues. Germline CDR1 is KGHSH and CDR2 is LQKENI. The ends lost 3 bases at V and 1 base at J; junction bases unmatched: 6. CDR3 loop: CASSPPTSGGTDTQYF. As DNA, the CDR3 is TGTGCCAGCTCACCTCCTACTAGCGGTGGCACAGATACGCAGTATTTT.

V and J are TRBV5-1 and TRBJ2-1, with unresolved D. CDR3 length: 16 amino acids. Trimming cost V 2 bases and J 0 bases, with 12 bases left between them. Germline V gene sequence: CDR1 SGHRS, CDR2 YFSETQ. The CDR3 DNA reads as TGCGCCAGCAGCTTCCAAGGTAGTAGCTCCTACAATGAGCAGTTCTTC. It specifies CASSFQGSSSYNEQFF.

The genes are TRBV30 and TRBJ1-4; a weak D match, TRBD1 (5 bases). Germline V gene data show CDR1 as GTSNPN and CDR2 as SVGIG (reference sequence). The V end was cut by 0 bases, the J end by 3 bases, with 14 bases between. This CDR3 has 16 amino acids. The chain's CDR3 is CAWSVRTGLANEKLFF. CDR3 in DNA: TGTGCCTGGAGTGTACGGACGGGGCTGGCTAATGAAAAACTGTTTTTT. The full variable domain, its missing parts supplied by reference TRBV30 and TRBJ1-4, is SQTIHQWPATLVQPVGSPLSLECTVEGTSNPNLYWYRQAAGRGLQLLFYSVGIGQISSEVPQNLSASRPQDRQFILSSKKLLLSDSGFYLCAWSVRTGLANEKLFFGSGTQLSVL.

The rearrangement uses TRBV28 and TRBJ2-7, with 15 bases identical to TRBD2. The junction had 7 bases not matched to a gene; V was cut back by 4 bases and J by 3 bases. The CDR3 consists of 17 residues. CDR1 and CDR2 (germline): MDHEN, SYDVKM. The CDR3 sequence is CASSYGTSGRWGYEQYF. CDR3 nucleotide sequence: TGTGCCAGCAGTTACGGGACTAGCGGGAGGTGGGGCTACGAGCAGTACTTC.

This clone was counted a single time. This chain uses TRBV6-1 with TRBJ1-1; D unclear. Germline CDR1 is MNHNS and CDR2 is SASEGT. Trimming pared 6 bases from V and 5 bases from J, leaving 13 bases between. The CDR3 totals 13 residues. CDR3 amino acids: CASSGPPGTEAFF. The CDR3 nucleotides are TGTGCCAGCAGCGGGCCTCCGGGGACTGAAGCTTTCTTT.

Here the CDR3 reads CASSLMVDTEAFF. The CDR3 nucleotides are TGTGCCAGCAGCTTAATGGTTGACACTGAAGCTTTCTTT. This sequence joins TRBV7-9 and TRBJ1-1; no clear D. CDR3 length: 13 residues. From germline, CDR1 is SEHNR and CDR2 FQNEAQ (reference sequence). V was clipped by 2 bases and J by 3 bases, with 7 bases between them.

The chain recombines TRBV29-1 with TRBJ2-6; 11 bases fit TRBD2. The CDR3 totals 17 residues. The germline CDR1 and CDR2 sequences are SQVTM and ANQGSEA. The ends lost 5 bases at V and 2 bases at J; junction bases unmatched: 8. The CDR3 region is CSVLTSGRVTGANVLTF. DNA for the CDR3: TGCAGCGTTCTAACTAGCGGGAGAGTGACTGGGGCCAACGTCCTGACTTTC.